This T cell receptor beta chain derives from a study of T cell responses to AZD1222 COVID-19 vaccine. Whole-study results and caveats: Elevations in Spike-specific TCR breadth and depth followed administration of two AZD1222 doses. Most donors were white British and more were female, and clonal diversity was possibly underestimated.

Clones were sequenced by immunoSEQ multiplex PCR, and TCRdb holds only the in-frame ones, with some missing. The sample contains about 140,000 clones, roughly nine tenths of which appear only once. Second-dose timings of about 4 or about 12 weeks were pooled. Of note for this clone: Its antigen is still unknown.

The junction had 14 bases not matched to a gene; V was cut back by 6 bases and J by 8 bases. The CDR3 runs 16 residues. Germline CDR1 is LNHDA and CDR2 is SQIVND (reference sequence). The sample was peripheral blood, taken 28 days after the second AZD1222 dose. This sequence originates from an adult who received the AZD1222 COVID-19 vaccine. This chain connects TRBV19 to TRBJ2-3; 10 bases are shared with TRBD2. The CDR3 DNA is TGTGCCAGTAGACCCTCATCTAGCGGGGGTGTGGGTACGCAGTATTTT. Translation: CASRPSSSGGVGTQYF. Based on the CDR3 plus reference TRBV19 and TRBJ2-3, the full variable domain is DGGITQSPKYLFRKEGQNVTLSCEQNLNHDAMYWYRQDPGQGLRLIYYSQIVNDFQKGDIAEGYSVSREKKESFPLTVTSAQKNPTAFYLCASRPSSSGGVGTQYFGPGTRLTVL.